This TCR beta chain was sequenced for a study of cytomegalovirus exposure and HLA in healthy donors (dated by TCRdb to the late 2010s). About the study as a whole: An earlier analysis of several hundred of the donors reported approximately 280 Gb of sequence data and 117 million unique TCR beta sequences obtained from approximately 180 million T cells. HLA typing included class I and class II loci at four-digit resolution. Roughly 300 gigabases of sequencing data and around 88 million unique TCR sequences made up an early release that covered nearly 650 HLA-typed donors. Of the roughly 400 genotyped donors, 81% were placed in the genetic ancestry cluster associated with self-reported Caucasian donors. Typing coverage varied by locus: about 620-640 donors for A, B, C, DRB1 and DQB1; 500 to 550 for DQA1; approximately 570 for DPA1; about 450 for DPB1. All discovery cohort repertoires had been generated using a single sequencing platform. Genome-wide SNP genotypes for about 55% of the roughly 670 donors were used in a later genetic analysis, which treated that subset as a discovery cohort. Across approximately 400 genotyped donors of the cohort, an average of approximately 240,000 unique TCR beta nucleotide sequences per donor were sequenced, and approximately 19% of those sequences were non-productive. Along with the 666-subject first cohort, a separate validation cohort of approximately 110 different subjects was used. Donor age, sex, ethnicity and CMV serostatus were compiled alongside the repertoire data. In a later analysis, previously published TCR beta repertoires from some 640 donors were re-analyzed and high-resolution HLA genotyping was added so that TCR occurrence patterns could be studied. The T cell repertoires of about 700 subjects were profiled by immunosequencing and related to cytomegalovirus serostatus. About five DR-DQ haplotypes were treated as single units for association and clustering because of strong linkage in the cohort. The study aimed to test whether cataloging public T cell receptors could reveal signatures of past pathogen exposure. Rather than using new phenotypic data, the later analysis identified candidate immune exposures from TCR beta sequences and from how often those sequences occurred across donors. In an earlier analysis of around 540 of the donors, high-throughput TCR beta sequencing was used to judge whether each TCR beta V gene segment behaved as functional or pseudogenic. High-throughput TCR immunosequencing, statistical association of individual TCRs with disease status, and machine learning were combined to predict cytomegalovirus infection status. What the study reported, not specific to this receptor: A further reported finding was that TCR beta sequences accurately predicted the HLA-A and HLA-B alleles for most subjects in the first cohort. In vitro tests confirmed that three of the cytomegalovirus-associated TCR beta chains recognize cytomegalovirus antigens. In a later analysis, HLA-associated TCR beta chains were found to be more clonally expanded and to have lower generation probabilities than equally common non-associated chains. Because counts were too low, seventeen rarely observed V segments, including chromosome 9 orphons, were left out of the earlier analysis of about 500 of the donors. HLA typing was unavailable for some donors at each locus, so association tests used only the typed subset. Correlated functional status among segregating V segments might be attributable to linkage disequilibrium, but an unknown experimental factor could not be ruled out. A later analysis found that most CMV-associated TCR beta chains appeared HLA-restricted, with HLA associations seemingly driven largely by CMV exposure. Across donors, most TCR sequences were observed very rarely, whereas some public TCRs were present in many individuals. Broadly in line with IMGT annotations, most TCR beta V segments showed up in productive rearrangements about 87% or about 30% of the time in an earlier analysis of roughly 590 of the donors. A cluster of highly shared sequence variants was judged likely to represent a technical artifact of the sequencing pipeline. At a false discovery rate of 0.05, a later analysis linked fewer than 20,000 TCR beta sequences to specific HLA alleles. In both the original and validation cohorts, the classifier was reported to diagnose cytomegalovirus status with high specificity and sensitivity. A total of 150 or so TCR beta chains were listed by the study as associated with cytomegalovirus. In this cohort, only TCR beta chains were sequenced, and detectable features were limited by the absence of alpha or paired-chain data. A later analysis found that TCR association rates varied across HLA loci, with DRB1 alleles showing the most associated TCRs and HLA-C alleles the fewest. An association between a missense DCLRE1C variant and V-gene and J-gene trimming of TCR beta chains was found in a later genetic analysis and replicated in an independent cohort. It was suggested by the authors that the approach could potentially be generalized to other disease states and immunological phenotypes. Roughly uniform sequencing depth across donors was assumed in presence/absence analyses, although this assumption may not hold. According to a later analysis, parvovirus B19, influenza, CMV and Epstein-Barr virus appeared linked to several top co-occurrence clusters. Strong co-occurrence of HLA alleles, especially DR and DQ, made assigning TCR associations to individual alleles difficult. For the cohort, immune exposure information was limited to CMV serostatus. Because the 87-base-pair reads could not distinguish some IMGT-functional V segments, including TRBV6-2 and TRBV6-3, those segments were excluded. A later genetic analysis reported fewer N-insertions in productive TCRs among donors in an Asian-associated ancestry cluster than the roughly 620-donor mean.

CDR1 and CDR2 are read off the germline V gene as MDHEN and SYDVKM. V is cut by 3 bases and J by 9 bases, and the space between the germline ends is 18 bases. CDR3 length: 15 amino acids, cysteine to phenylalanine. Of the read, only the CDR3 DNA is kept; its 45 bases are in frame from base 1. The cohort comprised more than 550 healthy bone marrow donors. At the time of sampling, all cohort members were nominally healthy, though unrecorded immune exposures were likely present. The donor tested CMV seropositive and was one of the 289 seropositive cohort members. Each donor provided a peripheral blood sample, and peripheral blood mononuclear cells were used for TCR beta sequencing. The Qiagen DNeasy Blood Extraction Kit was used to extract genomic DNA from the blood cell samples. The library was produced with the immunoSEQ multiplex PCR assay. A mixture of 60 forward primers for TCR Vbeta segments and 13 reverse primers for TCR Jbeta segments was used in the multiplex PCR. The CDR3 region of rearranged TCR beta genes was amplified from genomic DNA by a multiplex PCR assay. The Illumina HiSeq System was used to sequence the amplified TCR beta libraries as 87-base-pair reads. On the study's bioinformatics: A later analysis counted 65 million to 90 million unique TCR beta chains across the 640 or so repertoires, and roughly 9.9 million of these chains were shared by at least two donors. Raw reads were error-corrected and collapsed into unique sequences with a nearest-neighbor algorithm that merged closely related sequences to remove PCR and sequencing errors. CDR3 sequences were aligned to IMGT reference sequences to assign V, D and J gene segments. For a sequence to be retained, at least a six-nucleotide match to both a V gene segment and a J gene segment was required. A rearrangement was called productive if the CDR3 had no stop codons and remained in frame with V and J, and every other rearrangement was called non-productive. CDR3 was defined according to IMGT convention as the region running from the second conserved V-encoded cysteine to the conserved J-encoded phenylalanine. The earlier analysis of about 500 of the donors excluded sequences that lacked an unambiguous match to a single V gene segment. In an earlier analysis of 500 to 750 of the donors, V segments were called functional above 56.7% productive rearrangements and were called segregating when the between-donor standard deviation exceeded 5%. To diagnose cytomegalovirus status from the catalog of TCR beta chain sequences, a statistical classification framework was built. In a later analysis, TCR nucleotide sequences were compared against IMGT/GENE-DB human TR gene sequences so that V and J genes could be assigned. A later analysis assigned CDR3 sequences and most-parsimonious VDJ recombination scenarios with the TCRdist pipeline. In a later analysis, each TCR beta chain was defined by its CDR3 amino acid sequence together with its V-gene family, and reads lacking a unique V-gene family were excluded. To address suspected cross-contamination and a sequencing artifact, a later analysis removed several hundred highly shared, low-generation-probability nucleotide sequences. A later analysis calculated a clonal expansion index for each public chain from normalized within-repertoire ranks of inferred template counts. In a later analysis, generation probabilities were computed using a VDJ recombination model fitted to out-of-frame rearrangements, and the results were checked against IGoR. Hypergeometric tests were used in a later analysis to score TCR-TCR, TCR-HLA and TCR-CMV co-occurrence, with a repertoire-size bias correction applied to the TCR pairs. To estimate false discovery rates, a later analysis permuted the HLA or CMV assignments 20 times. In a later analysis, co-occurring TCRs were grouped with DBSCAN, and TCRdist sequence similarity was added when clustering was performed within HLA-allele-positive subsets. Repertoires with fewer than 30,000 or more than 120,000 public chains, plus five repertoires with anomalous nucleotide sharing, were excluded from co-occurrence clustering. TCRdb limited this immuneACCESS table to in-frame rearrangements with V and J called. A share of clones is missing; checked studies link under half to unresolved V genes, and the rest is unexplained. The DNA gave D and trimming, while V, J and clone size come from that table. In this sample the table shows approximately 190,000 clones, around 64% of which occur a single time. 2.6% of the sample is held by the ten biggest clonotypes.

Comment on this clone: Its specific antigen is unknown. The sample holds no much larger clone one base away, and base qualities are not on file.

Specimen: PBMCs. The chain employs TRBV28 and TRBJ1-5; the best D guess is TRBD1, with 6 bases matching. The TCR originated in a man in his forties in good health and CMV-seropositive. The DNA reads as follows: TGTGCCAGCAGTTTGGGGGCGGCAGGGTCAAGGCCCCAGCATTTT. It translates to CASSLGAAGSRPQHF.